This TCR beta chain was identified during a study of blood T cell repertoires in COVID-19. Study context: The United States, Italy and Spain were the sources of the acute and convalescent COVID-19 samples. In each case, the material was cDNA or gDNA derived from T cells, B-cell-depleted T cells, or PBMCs.

Per the study methods: Nucleated cell number was recorded as an estimate derived from reference gene primer amplification. Clones were read by immunoSEQ multiplex PCR, and TCRdb kept only the in-frame ones, dropping some. V and J calls and clone size come straight from that table; D and trimming were deduced from the DNA. The profile shows under 60,000 clones, roughly 78% of them singletons. V dropped 6 bases and J dropped 14; count of bases not matched to a gene: 6. This CDR3 spans 11 amino acids. CDR1 is SEHNR and CDR2 is FQNEAQ in the germline V gene (reference sequence). The chain couples TRBV7-9 to TRBJ2-1, with TRBD2 identical over 8 bases. The receptor comes from a man between 70 and 80 years old with acute or convalescent COVID-19. The sample taken for sequencing was peripheral blood. The CDR3 region has the DNA TGTGCCAGCAGTCGCAGCGGGAGAGAGTTCTTC. It codes for CASSRSGREFF.